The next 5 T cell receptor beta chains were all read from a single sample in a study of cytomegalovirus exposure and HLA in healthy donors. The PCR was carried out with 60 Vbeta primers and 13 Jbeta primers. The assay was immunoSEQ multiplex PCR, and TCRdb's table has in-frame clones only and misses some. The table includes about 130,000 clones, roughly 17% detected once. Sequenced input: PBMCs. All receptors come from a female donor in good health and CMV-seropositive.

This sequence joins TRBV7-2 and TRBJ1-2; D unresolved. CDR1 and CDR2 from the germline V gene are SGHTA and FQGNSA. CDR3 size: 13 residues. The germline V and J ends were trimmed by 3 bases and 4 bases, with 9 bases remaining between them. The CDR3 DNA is TGTGCCAGCAGCTTGAACAGCCCCTATGGCTACACCTTC. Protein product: CASSLNSPYGYTF. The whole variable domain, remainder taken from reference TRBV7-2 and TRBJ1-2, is GAGVSQSPSNKVTEKGKDVELRCDPISGHTALYWYRQSLGQGLEFLIYFQGNSAPDKSGLPSDRFSAERTGGSVSTLTIQRTQQEDSAVYLCASSLNSPYGYTFGSGTRLTVV.

The CDR3 DNA reads as TGTGCCAGAGTTAACAGGAACTTTCCTAATCAGCCCCAGCATTTT. This codes for CARVNRNFPNQPQHF. This chain connects TRBV28 to TRBJ1-5; tentatively, D is TRBD1 (5 bases). Trimming stripped 9 bases from V and 4 bases from J, with 19 bases between. Per germline, CDR1 MDHEN and CDR2 SYDVKM. The CDR3 totals 15 residues.

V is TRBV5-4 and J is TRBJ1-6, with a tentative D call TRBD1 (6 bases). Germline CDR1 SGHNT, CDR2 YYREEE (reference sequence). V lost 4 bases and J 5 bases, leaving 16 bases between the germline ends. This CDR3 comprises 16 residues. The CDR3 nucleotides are TGTGCCAGCAGCCCGGGGACGGACAGCCATAATTCACCCCTCCACTTT. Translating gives CASSPGTDSHNSPLHF.

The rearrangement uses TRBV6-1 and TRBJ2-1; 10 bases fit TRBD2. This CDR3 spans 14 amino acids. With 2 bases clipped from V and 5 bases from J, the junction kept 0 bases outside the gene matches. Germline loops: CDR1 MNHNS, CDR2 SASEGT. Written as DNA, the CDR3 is TGTGCCAGCAGTGAACTAGCGGGAGACAATGAGCAGTTCTTC. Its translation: CASSELAGDNEQFF.

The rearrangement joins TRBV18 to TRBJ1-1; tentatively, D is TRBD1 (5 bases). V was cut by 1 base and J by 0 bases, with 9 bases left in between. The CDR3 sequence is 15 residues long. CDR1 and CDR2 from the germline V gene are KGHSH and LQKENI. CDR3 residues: CASSPRQGMNTEAFF. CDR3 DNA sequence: TGTGCCAGCTCACCACGGCAGGGAATGAACACTGAAGCTTTCTTT.